What follows is one TCR beta chain and its context. Taking its sample share into account, this clonotype is medium-sized (0.01 to 0.1%). Its antigen is still unknown. No per-base quality is available; no much larger clone lies one base away. Reads for this sample came from an Illumina MiSeq. TCRdb reprocessed the public reads (quality trimming at Q25 with fastp, clone calling with MiXCR) and kept in-frame beta chains. Entries that share a CDR3 protein sequence are merged under the most common genes and DNA. A total of about 4,000 distinct CDR3 sequences appear in this sample, about a fifth of them only once. The ten largest clones add up to around 8.7% of the sample. The data belong to a study of lung T cells in sarcoidosis with Löfgren's syndrome (dated by TCRdb to about 2017). Describing the broader study: Sarcoidosis was characterized as a granulomatous, predominantly pulmonary disease marked by accumulation of CD4+ T cells in bronchoalveolar lavage fluid. The repertoire analyses concentrated on Lofgren's syndrome patients.

The CDR3 goes from the cysteine to the phenylalanine over 16 residues. The retained sequence is limited to the CDR3, 48 bases, with the frame set at the first base. The trim is 0 bases for V and 3 bases for J, with a gap of 17 bases between the germline ends. The germline V gene (reference sequence) supplies CDR1 DFQATT and CDR2 SNEGSKA. Results and caveats for the whole study, not just this receptor: In Lofgren's syndrome patients, relative to control subjects, TRAV12-1 and TRBV2 were reported to be the most expanded V gene segments. TRAV12-1 and TRBV2 CDR3 motifs were reported to be shared among multiple Löfgren's syndrome patients, suggesting public CD4+ TCR repertoires. Recognition of a sarcoidosis-associated antigen was only suggested, and the antigen itself remained putative and was not identified. In alphabeta pairing analysis, TRAV12-1 preferentially paired with TRBV2, and these paired TCRs showed CDR3 homology.

The study profiled TCR repertoires of CD4+ T cells collected through bronchoalveolar lavage. The sequence is built from TRBV20-1 and TRBJ1-2; the D gene cannot be named for sure. The source material was CD4+ T cells from bronchoalveolar lavage. The receptor comes from a human donor with sarcoidosis (Löfgren's syndrome or another form), or a control subject (not recorded which). The CDR3 is CSARDGSVGRDYGYTF. DNA sequence: TGCAGTGCTAGAGATGGGTCGGTAGGGAGGGACTATGGCTACACCTTC.